The 23 T cell receptor beta chains below all came from one sample that was sequenced in a study of cytomegalovirus exposure and HLA in healthy donors. Profiling relied on immunoSEQ multiplex PCR, and the TCRdb table lists in-frame clones only, not all of them. This sample has some 70,000 clones; approximately 86% occur once, and the top ten carry approximately 3%. The specimen sequenced was PBMCs. Receptors originate from a man aged 30 to 45 in good health and CMV-seronegative.

CDR3 sequence (DNA): TGTGCCAGCATCACGTTGACGGGAGAAGAGACCCAGTACTTC. Translated, it gives CASITLTGEETQYF. This sequence joins TRBV2 and TRBJ2-5, with a possible D match to TRBD2 (6 bases). Germline loops: CDR1 SNHLY, CDR2 FYNNEI. This CDR3 contains 14 residues. V shed 7 bases and J shed 3 bases, with 15 bases lying between them.

This chain uses TRBV7-2 with TRBJ1-2; TRBD1 matches at 9 bases. Trimming cost V 2 bases and J 6 bases; bases outside gene matches: 4. The CDR3 consists of 14 residues. CDR1 SGHTA and CDR2 FQGNSA come from the germline V gene. The CDR3 sequence is CASSLKDRGNGYTF. The CDR3, as DNA: TGTGCCAGCAGCTTAAAGGACAGGGGAAATGGCTACACCTTC.

V usage is TRBV18 and J usage is TRBJ2-7; the match to TRBD2 covers 12 bases. This CDR3 spans 14 amino acids. Trimming took 6 bases from V and 6 from J; bases not matched to a gene: 6. CDR1 and CDR2 from the germline V gene are KGHSH and LQKENI. Here the CDR3 DNA reads TGTGCCAGCTCTAGACTAGCGGGAGAATTCGAGCAGTACGTC. This sequence encodes CASSRLAGEFEQYV.

This clone was found a few times. The chain joins TRBV28 to TRBJ1-5; D may be TRBD1 (6 bases). The germline V gene has CDR1 MDHEN and CDR2 SYDVKM. V was shortened by 7 bases and J by 6 bases, with 16 bases between the two germline ends. CDR3 size: 14 residues. CDR3 sequence reads: CASTRRGPFQPQHF. The CDR3 DNA reads TGTGCCAGCACCCGCAGGGGACCCTTTCAGCCCCAGCATTTT.

The chain recombines TRBV5-1 with TRBJ1-4, with D possibly being TRBD1 (6 bases). Germline V gene data show CDR1 as SGHRS and CDR2 as YFSETQ. With 0 bases removed from V and 8 bases from J, the gap between germline ends came to 11 bases. The CDR3 loop spans 14 amino acids. CDR3 in amino acids: CASSLVGAREKLFF. The CDR3 DNA reads TGCGCCAGCAGCTTGGTGGGGGCGAGAGAAAAACTGTTTTTT. Full variable domain (rest looked up from reference TRBV5-1 and TRBJ1-4): KAGVTQTPRYLIKTRGQQVTLSCSPISGHRSVSWYQQTPGQGLQFLFEYFSETQRNKGNFPGRFSGRQFSNSRSEMNVSTLELGDSALYLCASSLVGAREKLFFGSGTQLSVL.

This clone has just one count. Written as DNA, the CDR3 is TGTGCCAGCAGCTTTCTCCAGGGCGCCCTCAATGAGCAGTTCTTC. This codes for CASSFLQGALNEQFF. The chain couples TRBV11-2 to TRBJ2-1, with a tentative D call TRBD1 (5 bases). Deletions cut 3 bases from V and 6 bases from J, with 15 bases between. This CDR3 is 15 amino acids long. Germline assignment: CDR1 SGHAT and CDR2 FQNNGV.

This chain links TRBV7-3 with TRBJ2-1, with 10 bases aligning to TRBD2. Trimming at V came to 8 bases and at J to 10 bases, leaving 11 bases not matched to a gene. The germline CDR1 and CDR2 sequences are SGHTA and FQGTGA. The CDR3 length is 14 residues. CDR3 amino acids: CASGPSGGQGEQFF. The DNA of the CDR3 is TGTGCCAGCGGGCCTAGCGGGGGCCAGGGGGAGCAGTTCTTC.

This clone has more than one count but fewer than ten. The chain couples TRBV5-5 to TRBJ1-2; tentatively, D is TRBD1 (6 bases). The V end lost 4 bases, the J end lost 4 bases, and 17 bases lay between the germline ends. The CDR3 is 15 residues long. Germline V gene lookup returns CDR1 SGHKS and CDR2 YYEKEE (reference sequence). The CDR3 loop is CASSIRQDLGYGYTF. As DNA, the CDR3 is TGTGCCAGCAGCATCCGACAGGATTTGGGCTATGGCTACACCTTC.

The CDR3 sequence is CASSYGPLQETQYF. CDR3 coding DNA: TGTGCCAGCAGTTATGGGCCCCTCCAAGAGACCCAGTACTTC. The chain links TRBV6-5 to TRBJ2-5; D is unclear. Between the trimmed V and J ends, which lost 3 bases and 1 base, there was a span of 9 bases. Looked up from germline, CDR1 is MNHEY and CDR2 is SVGAGI. The CDR3 has 14 amino acids.

This clone was detected only a few times. V is TRBV28 and J is TRBJ1-5; no clear D. V was trimmed by 5 bases and J by 6 bases, leaving 8 bases between them. The germline V gene has CDR1 MDHEN and CDR2 SYDVKM. The CDR3 contains 12 residues. In DNA form, the CDR3 reads TGTGCCAGCAGTACAGTTGGTCAGCCCCAGCATTTT. Protein sequence: CASSTVGQPQHF.

CDR3 in DNA: TGTGCCATCAGTGAAGGGGGCGCGACAGATACGCAGTATTTT. Encoded protein: CAISEGGATDTQYF. The chain recombines TRBV10-3 with TRBJ2-3; TRBD1 agrees at 7 bases. The V and J ends lost 3 bases and 3 bases, in that order; junction bases with no gene match: 3. The CDR3 runs to 14 residues. The V gene's germline CDR1 is ENHRY and CDR2 SYGVKD.

The CDR3 coding sequence is TGTGCCAGCAGTTTATGGCGGGGGGACAATGAGCAGTTCTTC. Protein product: CASSLWRGDNEQFF. The chain combines TRBV27 with TRBJ2-1; 8 bases are shared with TRBD2. The junction had 1 base not matched to a gene; V was cut back by 1 base and J by 5 bases. Germline-derived CDR1 and CDR2 are MNHEY and SMNVEV (reference sequence). The CDR3 sequence is 14 residues long.

The CDR3 bases are TGTGCCAGCAGCAAGGACAGGGGAGGTGAAAAACTGTTTTTT. Its protein product is CASSKDRGGEKLFF. The chain links TRBV11-3 to TRBJ1-4; 9 bases line up with TRBD1. Germline V gene lookup returns CDR1 SGHNT and CDR2 YENEEA. J lost 7 bases, V lost 5 bases, and 5 bases had no gene match. The CDR3 sequence is 14 residues long.

This clone has a single count. The gene calls are TRBV7-3 and TRBJ1-1; tentative D call: TRBD1 (5 bases). Looked up from germline, CDR1 is SGHTA and CDR2 is FQGTGA. CDR3 length: 16 residues. Trimming pared 0 bases from V and 3 bases from J, leaving 14 bases between. The CDR3 DNA follows: TGTGCCAGCAGCTTAACGGGGGGAGAAGCATACACTGAAGCTTTCTTT. As protein: CASSLTGGEAYTEAFF. Full variable domain (missing parts from reference TRBV7-3 and TRBJ1-1): GAGVSQTPSNKVTEKGKYVELRCDPISGHTALYWYRQSLGQGPEFLIYFQGTGAADDSGLPNDRFFAVRPEGSVSTLKIQRTERGDSAVYLCASSLTGGEAYTEAFFGQGTRLTVV.

The rearrangement uses TRBV7-8 and TRBJ2-5; 7 bases line up with TRBD2. This CDR3 region has 18 residues. The junction had 20 bases not matched to a gene; V was cut back by 5 bases and J by 5 bases. Germline assignment: CDR1 SGHVS and CDR2 FQNEAQ. The CDR3 reads CASSPRRLAQPFGETQYF. CDR3 DNA sequence: TGTGCCAGCAGCCCCCGCCGACTAGCCCAACCGTTTGGGGAGACCCAGTACTTC. Filled out from reference TRBV7-8 and TRBJ2-5, the complete variable domain reads GAGVSQSPRYKVAKRGQDVALRCDPISGHVSLFWYQQALGQGPEFLTYFQNEAQLDKSGLPSDRFFAERPEGSVSTLKIQRTQQEDSAVYLCASSPRRLAQPFGETQYFGPGTRLLVL.

The genes are TRBV5-1 and TRBJ2-5, with D hard to call. The length of the CDR3 is 14 residues. V lost 0 bases, J lost 2 bases, and 8 bases lay in between. The germline V gene encodes CDR1 SGHRS and CDR2 YFSETQ. CDR3: CASSLAGLQETQYF. CDR3 nucleotides: TGCGCCAGCAGCTTGGCCGGGTTACAAGAGACCCAGTACTTC. The complete variable domain, with remaining parts taken from reference TRBV5-1 and TRBJ2-5, reads KAGVTQTPRYLIKTRGQQVTLSCSPISGHRSVSWYQQTPGQGLQFLFEYFSETQRNKGNFPGRFSGRQFSNSRSEMNVSTLELGDSALYLCASSLAGLQETQYFGPGTRLLVL.

The chain has TRBV5-1 and TRBJ2-7, with TRBD2 matching over 8 bases. V shed 2 bases, J shed 3 bases, and the junction held 10 bases outside the gene matches. Germline CDR1 is SGHRS and CDR2 is YFSETQ. The CDR3 contains 16 residues. The CDR3 is CASSLRTSRAGYEQYF. DNA for the CDR3: TGCGCCAGCAGCTTACGGACTAGCCGGGCGGGCTACGAGCAGTACTTC.

The chain couples TRBV2 to TRBJ2-2, with 9 bases aligning to TRBD2. V lost 3 bases, J lost 2 bases, and 1 base stayed unmatched. Per germline, CDR1 SNHLY and CDR2 FYNNEI. The CDR3 has 15 residues. CDR3 in DNA: TGTGCCAGCAGTGAGCTAGCGGGAAACACCGGGGAGCTGTTTTTT. Translating it yields CASSELAGNTGELFF. Using reference TRBV2 and TRBJ2-2 for the parts outside the CDR3, the full variable domain is EPEVTQTPSHQVTQMGQEVILRCVPISNHLYFYWYRQILGQKVEFLVSFYNNEISEKSEIFDDQFSVERPDGSNFTLKIRSTKLEDSAMYFCASSELAGNTGELFFGEGSRLTVL.

V gene TRBV15 combines with J gene TRBJ1-1; D remains ambiguous. Germline CDR1 LNHNV, CDR2 YYDKDF (reference sequence). The CDR3 totals 13 residues. The ends were cut back, 0 bases at V and 6 bases at J, with 8 bases in the middle. The CDR3, as DNA: TGTGCCACCAGCAGAGATAGAGGGCCTGAAGCTTTCTTT. It translates to CATSRDRGPEAFF.

The rearrangement uses TRBV28 and TRBJ2-1; 7 bases align to TRBD2. Losses at the gene ends were 8 bases for V and 9 bases for J; bases not matched to a gene: 10. Germline V gene data show CDR1 as MDHEN and CDR2 as SYDVKM. The CDR3 is made up of 13 amino acids. The CDR3 coding sequence is TGTGCCAGCGCCCGATCGACTAGCCCTGAGCAGTTCTTC. Residues: CASARSTSPEQFF.

The table lists this clone with a few counts. The CDR3 nucleotides read TGTGCCAGCAGCTCTCCTACAAGGGACAGTCCCGGGGGCTACACCTTC. It codes for CASSSPTRDSPGGYTF. The chain joins TRBV21-1 to TRBJ1-2; no check of the table's D call, TRBD1, against the DNA was made. TRBV21-1 represents a pseudogene. CDR3 length equals 16 residues.

The chain recombines TRBV19 with TRBJ2-7; D gene uncertain. There are 14 residues in the CDR3. The V gene's germline CDR1 is LNHDA and CDR2 SQIVND (reference sequence). The V end was cut by 1 base, the J end by 0 bases, with 7 bases between. The CDR3 sequence is CASSIGTASYEQYF. The CDR3 bases are TGTGCCAGTAGTATAGGTACAGCCTCCTACGAGCAGTACTTC. Full variable domain (rest looked up from reference TRBV19 and TRBJ2-7): DGGITQSPKYLFRKEGQNVTLSCEQNLNHDAMYWYRQDPGQGLRLIYYSQIVNDFQKGDIAEGYSVSREKKESFPLTVTSAQKNPTAFYLCASSIGTASYEQYFGPGTRLTVT.

This clone was seen more than once but under ten times. V and J are TRBV6-1 and TRBJ2-2; the match to TRBD2 covers 7 bases. Germline assignment: CDR1 MNHNS and CDR2 SASEGT. This CDR3 comprises 14 residues. V lost 5 bases and J lost 5; bases outside the gene matches: 5. The DNA of the CDR3 is TGTGCCAGCAGTCGGACTAGTGAGACCGGGGAGCTGTTTTTT. Its protein product is CASSRTSETGELFF.